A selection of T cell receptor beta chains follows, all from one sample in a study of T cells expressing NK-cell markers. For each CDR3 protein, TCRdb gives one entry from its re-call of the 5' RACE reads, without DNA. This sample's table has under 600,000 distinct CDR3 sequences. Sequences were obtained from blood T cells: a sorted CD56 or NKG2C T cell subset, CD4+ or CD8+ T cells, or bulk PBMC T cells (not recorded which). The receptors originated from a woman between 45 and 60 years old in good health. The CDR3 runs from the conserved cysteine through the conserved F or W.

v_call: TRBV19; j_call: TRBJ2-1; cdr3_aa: CASSRTGGYNEQFF
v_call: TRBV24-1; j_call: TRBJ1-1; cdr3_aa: CATSEDTNTEAFF
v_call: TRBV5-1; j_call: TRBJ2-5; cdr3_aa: CASSGPGPQETQYF
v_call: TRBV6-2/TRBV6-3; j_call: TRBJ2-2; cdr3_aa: CASSYPGGRAVTGELFF
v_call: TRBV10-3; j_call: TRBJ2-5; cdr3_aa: CASGAAQETQYF
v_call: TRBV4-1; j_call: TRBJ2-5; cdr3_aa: CASSQGWGGSHGETQYF
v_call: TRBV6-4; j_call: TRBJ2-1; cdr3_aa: CASGLAGGNEQFF
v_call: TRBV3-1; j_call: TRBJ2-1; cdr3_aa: CASSQAGTSGSGIQFF
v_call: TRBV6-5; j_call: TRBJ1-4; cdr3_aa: CASRRSEGLPLEKLFF
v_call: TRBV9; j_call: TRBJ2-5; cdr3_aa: CASSVGSGETQYF
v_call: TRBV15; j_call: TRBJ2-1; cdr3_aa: CASQQGWGNEQFF
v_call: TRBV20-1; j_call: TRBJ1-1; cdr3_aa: CSARDMISNTEAFF
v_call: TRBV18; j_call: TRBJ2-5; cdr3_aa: CASSPLGGQETQYF
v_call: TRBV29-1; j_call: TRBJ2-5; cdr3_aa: CSVWALQETQYF
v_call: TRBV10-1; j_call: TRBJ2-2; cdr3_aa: CASSESSGLLTRELFF
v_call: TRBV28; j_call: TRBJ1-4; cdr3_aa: CASSYPRGKLFF
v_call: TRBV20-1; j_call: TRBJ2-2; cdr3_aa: CSARERGNPNTGELFF
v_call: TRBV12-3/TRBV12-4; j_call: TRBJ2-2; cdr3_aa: CASRPSGPTGELFF
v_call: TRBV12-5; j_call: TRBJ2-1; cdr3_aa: CASESPPYNEQFF
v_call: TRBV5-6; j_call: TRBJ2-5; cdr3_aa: CASSLLTTYQETQYF
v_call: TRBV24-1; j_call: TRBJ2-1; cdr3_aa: CATSNPGTVEGEQFF
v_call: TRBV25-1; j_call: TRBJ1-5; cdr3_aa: CASSEGRQGYNQPQHF
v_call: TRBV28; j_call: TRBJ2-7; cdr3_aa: CASSFGRLPEQYF
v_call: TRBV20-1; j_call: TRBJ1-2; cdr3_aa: CSAKGTSNYGYTF
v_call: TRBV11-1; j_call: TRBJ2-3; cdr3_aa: CASSFTGSGTDTQYF
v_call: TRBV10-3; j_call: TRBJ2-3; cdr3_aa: CAIAALSGGTTDTQYF
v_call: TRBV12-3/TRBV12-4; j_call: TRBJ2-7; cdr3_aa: CASSFGGRKTYEQYF
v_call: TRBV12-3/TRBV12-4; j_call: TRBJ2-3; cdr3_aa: CATTRVASTDTQYF
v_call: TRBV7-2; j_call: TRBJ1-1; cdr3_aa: CASNQGAATAFF
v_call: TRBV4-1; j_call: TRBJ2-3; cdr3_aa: CASSQGWGPTSGVARDTQYF
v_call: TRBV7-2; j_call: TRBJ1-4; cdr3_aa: CASSLGVIGKLFF
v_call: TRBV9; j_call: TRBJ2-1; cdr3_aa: CASSVAAGSSYNEQFF
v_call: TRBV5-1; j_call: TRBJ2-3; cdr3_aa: CASSRQGNADTQYF
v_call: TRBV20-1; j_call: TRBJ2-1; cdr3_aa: CSASGSTRSGDSYNEQFF
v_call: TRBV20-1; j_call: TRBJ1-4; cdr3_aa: CSANPRTGVDEKLFF
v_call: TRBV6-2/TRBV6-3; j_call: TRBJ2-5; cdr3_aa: CASKPLADYQETQYF
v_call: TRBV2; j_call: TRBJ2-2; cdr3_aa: CASFPSPTRWTGELFF
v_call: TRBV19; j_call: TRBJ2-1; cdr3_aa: CASKPSGTNEQFF
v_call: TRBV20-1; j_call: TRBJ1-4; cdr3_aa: CSARDGRRGTEKLFF
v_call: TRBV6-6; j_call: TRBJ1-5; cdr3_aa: CASRSGTGGGGNQPQHF
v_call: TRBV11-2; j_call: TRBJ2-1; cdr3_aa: CASSLAFADEQFF
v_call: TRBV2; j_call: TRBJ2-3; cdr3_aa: CASKSGRVADTQYF